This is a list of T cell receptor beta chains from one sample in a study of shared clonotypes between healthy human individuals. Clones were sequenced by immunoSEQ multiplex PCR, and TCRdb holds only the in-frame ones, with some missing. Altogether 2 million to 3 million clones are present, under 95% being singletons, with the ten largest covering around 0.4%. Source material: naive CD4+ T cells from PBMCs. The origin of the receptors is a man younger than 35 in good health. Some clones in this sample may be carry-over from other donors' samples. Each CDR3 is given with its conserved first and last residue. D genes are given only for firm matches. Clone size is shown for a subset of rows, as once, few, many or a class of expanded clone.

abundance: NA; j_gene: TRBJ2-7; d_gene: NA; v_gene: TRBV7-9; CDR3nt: TGTGCCTCGGCGGACTCCTCCTACGAGCAGTACTTC; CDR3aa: CASADSSYEQYF
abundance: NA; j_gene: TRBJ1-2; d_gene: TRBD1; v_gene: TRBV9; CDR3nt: TGTGCCAGCAGCGACAGGGGGCGAGGCTACACCTTC; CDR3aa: CASSDRGRGYTF
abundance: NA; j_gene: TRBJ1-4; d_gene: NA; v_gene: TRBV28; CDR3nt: TGTGCCAGCAGTTTTTGGGGGAAAACTAATGAAAAACTGTTTTTT; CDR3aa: CASSFWGKTNEKLFF
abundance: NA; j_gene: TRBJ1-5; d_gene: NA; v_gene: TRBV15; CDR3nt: TGTCCCGCGGCACCTCCGGTAAGACAGGGCAATCAGCCCCAGCATTTT; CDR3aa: CPAAPPVRQGNQPQHF
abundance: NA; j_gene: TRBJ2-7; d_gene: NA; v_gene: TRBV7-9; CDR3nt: TGTGCCAGCAGCTTAGCCCCCGAGCGCTACGAGCAGTACTTC; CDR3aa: CASSLAPERYEQYF
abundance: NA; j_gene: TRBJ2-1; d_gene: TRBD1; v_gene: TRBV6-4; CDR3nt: TGTGCCAGCAGTTCCCCGGGACAGAGCTTATACAATGAGCAGTTCTTC; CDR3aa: CASSSPGQSLYNEQFF
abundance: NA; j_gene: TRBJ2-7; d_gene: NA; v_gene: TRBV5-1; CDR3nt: TGCGCCAGCAGCTTGAGAGCCGCAGGGAGCGAGAGCTCCTACGAGCAGTACTTC; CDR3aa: CASSLRAAGSESSYEQYF
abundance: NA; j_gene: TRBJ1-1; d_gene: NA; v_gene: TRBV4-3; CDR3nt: TGCGCCAGCAGCCAAGCGGCAGCGAACACTGAAGCTTTCTTT; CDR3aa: CASSQAAANTEAFF
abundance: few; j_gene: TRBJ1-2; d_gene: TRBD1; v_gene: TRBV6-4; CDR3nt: TGTGCCAGCGGTCCCGGGACAGGGAATGGAGGCTACACCTTC; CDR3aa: CASGPGTGNGGYTF
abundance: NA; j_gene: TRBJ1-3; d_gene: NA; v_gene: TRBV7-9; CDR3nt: TGTGCCAGCACCAGACTAGCCAGAGACTCTGGAAACACCATATATTTT; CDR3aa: CASTRLARDSGNTIYF
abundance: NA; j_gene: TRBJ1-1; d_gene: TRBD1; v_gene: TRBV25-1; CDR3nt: TGTGCCAGCAGCAGGTCAGGGGGACCACTGACTTTCTTT; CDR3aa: CASSRSGGPLTFF
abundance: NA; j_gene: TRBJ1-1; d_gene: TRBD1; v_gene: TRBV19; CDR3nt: TGTGCCAGTCAGGCAGGGGGCACTGAAGCTTTCTTT; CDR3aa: CASQAGGTEAFF
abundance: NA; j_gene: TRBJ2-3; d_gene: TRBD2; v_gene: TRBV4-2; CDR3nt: TGTGCCAGCAGCCACGTGACTAGCGGGAGGGAGTATTTT; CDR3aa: CASSHVTSGREYF
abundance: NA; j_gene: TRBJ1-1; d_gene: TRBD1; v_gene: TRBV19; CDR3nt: TGTGCCAGTAGTATATTTTTGGCAGGGGGCCGCACTGAAGCTTTCTTT; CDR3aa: CASSIFLAGGRTEAFF
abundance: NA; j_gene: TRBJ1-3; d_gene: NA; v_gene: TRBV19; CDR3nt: TGTGCCAGTAGTATACAGGGTAATGGAAACACCATATATTTT; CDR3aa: CASSIQGNGNTIYF
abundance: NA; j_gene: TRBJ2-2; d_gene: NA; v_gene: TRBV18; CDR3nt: TGTGCCAGCTCACGAACCGGGACTGGATCGTTCACCGGGGAGCTGTTTTTT; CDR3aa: CASSRTGTGSFTGELFF
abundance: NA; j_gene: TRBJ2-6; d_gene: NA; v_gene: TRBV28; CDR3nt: TGTGCCAGCAGTTTGGTTTTTCATAACTCTGGGGCCAACGTCCTGACTTTC; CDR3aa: CASSLVFHNSGANVLTF
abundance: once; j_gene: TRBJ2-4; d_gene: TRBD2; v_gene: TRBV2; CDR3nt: TGTGCCAGCAGTGAAAGTCGGGGACTACTAAAAAACATTCAGTACTTC; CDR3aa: CASSESRGLLKNIQYF
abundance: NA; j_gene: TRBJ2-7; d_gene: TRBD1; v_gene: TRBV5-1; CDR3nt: TGCGCCAGCAGCAGAGGGGGCGGCTACGAGCAGTACTTC; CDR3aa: CASSRGGGYEQYF
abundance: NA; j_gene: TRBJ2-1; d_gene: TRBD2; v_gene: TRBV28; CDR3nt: TGTGCCACCGAGACGACACTAGCGGGAGGGTACAATGAGCAGTTCTTC; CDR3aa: CATETTLAGGYNEQFF
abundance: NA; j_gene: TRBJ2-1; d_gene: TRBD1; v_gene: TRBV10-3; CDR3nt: TGTGCCATCAGTGAGCCGATGGGACAGTCTGACGCCTACAATGAGCAGTTCTTC; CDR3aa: CAISEPMGQSDAYNEQFF
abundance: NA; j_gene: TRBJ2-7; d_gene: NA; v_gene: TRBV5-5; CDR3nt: TGTGCCAGCAGCTTTGCCCCGGGGGCTAGCTCCTACGAGCAGTACTTC; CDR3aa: CASSFAPGASSYEQYF
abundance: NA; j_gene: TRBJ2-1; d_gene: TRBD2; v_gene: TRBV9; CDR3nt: TGTGCCAGCAGCGATTCCAGCGGGAGTGATGAGCAGTTCTTC; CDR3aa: CASSDSSGSDEQFF
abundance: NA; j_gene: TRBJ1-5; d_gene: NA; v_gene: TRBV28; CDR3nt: TGTGCCAGCAGTTCACCTAGTCCCCAGCCCCAGCATTTT; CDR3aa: CASSSPSPQPQHF
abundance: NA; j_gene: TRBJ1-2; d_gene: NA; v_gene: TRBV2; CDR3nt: TGTGCCAGCAAGAGGGGATTCTATGGCTACACCTTC; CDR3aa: CASKRGFYGYTF
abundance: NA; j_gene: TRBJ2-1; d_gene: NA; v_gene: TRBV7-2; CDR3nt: TGTGCCAGCAGCCCGGTGATTTACAATGAGCAGTTCTTC; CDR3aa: CASSPVIYNEQFF
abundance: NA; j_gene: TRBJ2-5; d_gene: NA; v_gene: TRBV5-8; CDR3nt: TGTGCCAGCAGGAACCCCCCGGGAGTACCCGGCGGGGAGACCCAGTACTTC; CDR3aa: CASRNPPGVPGGETQYF
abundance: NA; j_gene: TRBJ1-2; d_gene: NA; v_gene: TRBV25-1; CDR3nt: TGTGCCAGCAGTGAATCAGACGGGACAAGGATTTATGGCTACACCTTC; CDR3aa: CASSESDGTRIYGYTF
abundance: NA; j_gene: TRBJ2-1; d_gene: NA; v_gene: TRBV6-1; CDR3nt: TGTGCCAGCAGTGTTGTTAATTCCGGGAGCTCCTACAATGAGCAGTTCTTC; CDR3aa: CASSVVNSGSSYNEQFF
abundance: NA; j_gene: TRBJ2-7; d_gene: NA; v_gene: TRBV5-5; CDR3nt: TGTGCCAGCAGCCTATCTACGGGGGGCGCCTCCTACGAGCAGTACTTC; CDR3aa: CASSLSTGGASYEQYF
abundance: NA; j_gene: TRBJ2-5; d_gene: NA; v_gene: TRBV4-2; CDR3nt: TGTGCCAGCAGCCAAGTGACGGGGCAAGAGACCCAGTACTTC; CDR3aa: CASSQVTGQETQYF
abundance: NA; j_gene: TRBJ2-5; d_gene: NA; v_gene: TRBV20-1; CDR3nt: TGCAGTGCTAGAGTTTGGGAGACCCAGTACTTC; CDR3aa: CSARVWETQYF
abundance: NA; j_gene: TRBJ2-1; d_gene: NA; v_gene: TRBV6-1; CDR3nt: TGTGCCAGCTCCCGGGCGTACAATGAGCAGTTCTTC; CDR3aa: CASSRAYNEQFF
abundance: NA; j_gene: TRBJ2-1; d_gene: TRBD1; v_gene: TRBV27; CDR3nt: TGTGCCAGCAGTGTAGACAGGGATCTAAATGAGCAGTTCTTC; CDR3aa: CASSVDRDLNEQFF
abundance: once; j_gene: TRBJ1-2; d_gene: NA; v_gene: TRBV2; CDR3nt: TGTGCCAGCAGCCGCACCTACAGGGAAGTTAGCTATGGCTACACCTTC; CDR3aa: CASSRTYREVSYGYTF
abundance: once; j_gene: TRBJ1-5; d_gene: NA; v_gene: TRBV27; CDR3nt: TGTGCCAGCAGTTCGCAGGGTACTTACAATCAGCCCCAGCATTTT; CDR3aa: CASSSQGTYNQPQHF
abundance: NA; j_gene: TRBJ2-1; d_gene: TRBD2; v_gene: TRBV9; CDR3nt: TGTGCCAGCAGCCCCCGGACTAGAATATACAATGAGCAGTTCTTC; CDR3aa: CASSPRTRIYNEQFF
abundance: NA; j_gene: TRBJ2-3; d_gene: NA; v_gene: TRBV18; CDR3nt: TGTGCCAGCTCACCTGGGGGCCTCATCACAGATACGCAGTATTTT; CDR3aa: CASSPGGLITDTQYF
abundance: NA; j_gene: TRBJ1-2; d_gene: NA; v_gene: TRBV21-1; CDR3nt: TGTGCCGGGGGTAGGCAGGGAAGGGTCTATGGCTACACCTTC; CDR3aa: CAGGRQGRVYGYTF
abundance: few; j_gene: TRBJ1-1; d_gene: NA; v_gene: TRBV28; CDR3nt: TGTGCCAGCAGTTTATTTCCGGGCGGCACTGAAGCTTTCTTT; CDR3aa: CASSLFPGGTEAFF
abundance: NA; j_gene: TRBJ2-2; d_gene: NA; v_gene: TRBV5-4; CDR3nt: TGTGCCAGCAGCTTGCGGGCTAGGGCTAACACCGGGGAGCTGTTTTTT; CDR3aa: CASSLRARANTGELFF
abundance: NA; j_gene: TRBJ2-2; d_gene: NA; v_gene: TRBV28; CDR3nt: TGTGCCAGCAGCCCCCTCGACCCACGCAACCGGGAGCTGTTTTTT; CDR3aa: CASSPLDPRNRELFF
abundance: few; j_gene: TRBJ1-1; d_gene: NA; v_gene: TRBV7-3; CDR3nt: TGTGCCAGCAGCTTAATTGGGGCCCGGAACACTGAAGCTTTCTTT; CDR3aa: CASSLIGARNTEAFF